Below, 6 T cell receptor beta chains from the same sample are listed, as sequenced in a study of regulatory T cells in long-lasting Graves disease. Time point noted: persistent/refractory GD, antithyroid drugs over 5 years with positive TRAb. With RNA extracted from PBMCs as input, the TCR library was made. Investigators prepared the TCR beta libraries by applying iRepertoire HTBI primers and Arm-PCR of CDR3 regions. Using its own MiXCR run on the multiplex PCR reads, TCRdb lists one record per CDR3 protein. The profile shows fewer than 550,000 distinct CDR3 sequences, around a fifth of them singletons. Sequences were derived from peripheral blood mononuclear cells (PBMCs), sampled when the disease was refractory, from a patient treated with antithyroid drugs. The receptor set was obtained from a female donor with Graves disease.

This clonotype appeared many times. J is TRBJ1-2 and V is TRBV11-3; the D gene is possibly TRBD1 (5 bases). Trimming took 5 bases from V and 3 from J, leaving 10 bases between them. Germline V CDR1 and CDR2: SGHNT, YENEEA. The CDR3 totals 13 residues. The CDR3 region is CASSRIGDYGYTF. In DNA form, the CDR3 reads TGTGCCAGCAGCCGGATAGGGGACTATGGCTACACCTTC.

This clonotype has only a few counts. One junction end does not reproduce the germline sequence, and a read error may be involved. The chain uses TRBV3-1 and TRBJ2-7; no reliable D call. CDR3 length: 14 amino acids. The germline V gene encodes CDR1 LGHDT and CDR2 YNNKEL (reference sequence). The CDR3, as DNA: TGTGCCAGCAGCCAGACGACTGCCTCCCACGAGCAGTACTTC. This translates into CASSQTTASHEQYF.

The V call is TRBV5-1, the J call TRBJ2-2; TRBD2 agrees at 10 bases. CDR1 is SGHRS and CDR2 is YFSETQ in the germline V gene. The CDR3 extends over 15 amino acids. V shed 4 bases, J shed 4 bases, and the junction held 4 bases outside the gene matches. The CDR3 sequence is CASSPTSGTTGELFF. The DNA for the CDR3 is TGCGCCAGCAGCCCCACTAGCGGGACCACCGGGGAGCTGTTTTTT.

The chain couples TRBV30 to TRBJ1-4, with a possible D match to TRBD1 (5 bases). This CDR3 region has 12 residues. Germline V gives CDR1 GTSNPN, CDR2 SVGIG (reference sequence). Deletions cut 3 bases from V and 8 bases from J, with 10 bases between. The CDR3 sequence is CAWSPGGEKLFF. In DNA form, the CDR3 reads TGTGCCTGGAGCCCCGGGGGGGAAAAACTGTTTTTT. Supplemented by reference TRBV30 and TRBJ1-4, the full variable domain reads SQTIHQWPATLVQPVGSPLSLECTVEGTSNPNLYWYRQAAGRGLQLLFYSVGIGQISSEVPQNLSASRPQDRQFILSSKKLLLSDSGFYLCAWSPGGEKLFFGSGTQLSVL.

The CDR3 sequence: CASSPQNEQFF. CDR3 in DNA: TGTGCCAGCAGCCCCCAGAATGAGCAGTTCTTC. The V and J genes are TRBV7-9 and TRBJ2-1; D call uncertain. Trimming pared 5 bases from V and 7 bases from J, leaving 6 bases between. The CDR3 has 11 amino acids. The germline CDR1 and CDR2 sequences are SEHNR and FQNEAQ (reference sequence).

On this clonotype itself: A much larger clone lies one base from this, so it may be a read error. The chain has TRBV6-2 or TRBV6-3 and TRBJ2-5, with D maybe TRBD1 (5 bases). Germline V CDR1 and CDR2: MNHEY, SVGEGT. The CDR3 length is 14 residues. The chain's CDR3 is CASNYSTVQETQYF. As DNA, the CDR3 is TGTGCCAGCAATTACTCGACAGTCCAAGAGACCCAGTACTTC.